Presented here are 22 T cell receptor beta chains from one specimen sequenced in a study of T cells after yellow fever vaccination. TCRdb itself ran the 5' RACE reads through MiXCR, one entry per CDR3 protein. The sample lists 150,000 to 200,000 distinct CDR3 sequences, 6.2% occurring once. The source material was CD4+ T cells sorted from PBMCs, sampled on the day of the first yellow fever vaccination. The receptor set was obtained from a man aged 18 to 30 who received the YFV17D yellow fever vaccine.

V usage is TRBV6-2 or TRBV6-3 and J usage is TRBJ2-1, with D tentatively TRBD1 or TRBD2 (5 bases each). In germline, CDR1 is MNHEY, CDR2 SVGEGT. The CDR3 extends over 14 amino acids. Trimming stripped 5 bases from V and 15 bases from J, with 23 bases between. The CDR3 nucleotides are TGTGCCAGCAGTCCATTATCACGGGGCGGCGGTGGGTTCTTC. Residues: CASSPLSRGGGGFF.

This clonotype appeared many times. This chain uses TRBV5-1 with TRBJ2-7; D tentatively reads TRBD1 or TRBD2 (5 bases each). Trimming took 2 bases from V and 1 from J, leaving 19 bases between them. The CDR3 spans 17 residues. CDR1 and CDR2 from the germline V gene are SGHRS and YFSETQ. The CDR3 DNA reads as TGCGCCAGCAGCTTACTCTCTCTCCGGGACGCTTCCTACGAGCAGTACTTC. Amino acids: CASSLLSLRDASYEQYF.

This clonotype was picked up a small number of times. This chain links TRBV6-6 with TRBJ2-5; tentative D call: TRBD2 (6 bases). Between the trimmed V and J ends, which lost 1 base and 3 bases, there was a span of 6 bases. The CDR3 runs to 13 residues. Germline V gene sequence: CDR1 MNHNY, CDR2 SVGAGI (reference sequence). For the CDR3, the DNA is TGTGCCAGCAGTTACTGGGGGGAAGAGACCCAGTACTTC. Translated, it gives CASSYWGEETQYF.

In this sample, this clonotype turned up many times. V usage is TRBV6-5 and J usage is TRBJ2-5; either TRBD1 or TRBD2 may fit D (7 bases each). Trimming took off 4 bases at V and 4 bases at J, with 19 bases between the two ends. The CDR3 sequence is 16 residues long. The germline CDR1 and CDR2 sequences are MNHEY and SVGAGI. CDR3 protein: CASSSPGGGVGETQYF. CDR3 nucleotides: TGTGCCAGCAGTTCCCCAGGGGGGGGGGTAGGAGAGACCCAGTACTTC.

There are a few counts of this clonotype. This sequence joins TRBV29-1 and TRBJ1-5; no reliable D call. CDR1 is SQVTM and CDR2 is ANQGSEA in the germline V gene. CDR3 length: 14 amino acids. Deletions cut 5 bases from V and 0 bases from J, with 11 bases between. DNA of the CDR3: TGCAGCGTTCGGGCAGATTATAGCAATCAGCCCCAGCATTTT. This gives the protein CSVRADYSNQPQHF.

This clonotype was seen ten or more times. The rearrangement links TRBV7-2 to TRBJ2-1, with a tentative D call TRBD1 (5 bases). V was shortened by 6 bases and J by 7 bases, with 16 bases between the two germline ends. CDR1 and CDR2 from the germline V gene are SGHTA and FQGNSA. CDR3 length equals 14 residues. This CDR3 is CASRTARALNEQFF. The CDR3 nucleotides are TGTGCCAGCAGAACGGCCAGGGCTTTGAATGAGCAGTTCTTC.

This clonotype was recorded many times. The CDR3 loop is CSAQDRGSQGELFF. The CDR3 DNA reads as TGCAGTGCTCAAGATCGAGGGAGCCAGGGGGAGCTGTTTTTT. This chain joins TRBV20-1 and TRBJ2-2; the D gene is possibly TRBD2 (5 bases). Trimming left V 5 bases short and J 8 bases short, with 18 bases between. This CDR3 has 14 residues. Germline V gene lookup returns CDR1 DFQATT and CDR2 SNEGSKA (reference sequence).

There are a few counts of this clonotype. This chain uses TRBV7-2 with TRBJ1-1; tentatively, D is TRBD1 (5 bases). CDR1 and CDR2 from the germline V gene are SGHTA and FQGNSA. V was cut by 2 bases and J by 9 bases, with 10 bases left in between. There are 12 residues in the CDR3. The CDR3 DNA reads TGTGCCAGCAGCTTAAGGGCAGGGCAAGCTTTCTTT. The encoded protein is CASSLRAGQAFF.

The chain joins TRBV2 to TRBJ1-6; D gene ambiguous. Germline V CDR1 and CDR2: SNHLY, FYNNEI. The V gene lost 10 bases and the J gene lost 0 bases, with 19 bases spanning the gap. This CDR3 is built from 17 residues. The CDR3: CAITQKGRSSYNSPLHF. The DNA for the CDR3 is TGTGCCATCACCCAAAAGGGCAGGAGCTCCTATAATTCACCCCTCCACTTT.

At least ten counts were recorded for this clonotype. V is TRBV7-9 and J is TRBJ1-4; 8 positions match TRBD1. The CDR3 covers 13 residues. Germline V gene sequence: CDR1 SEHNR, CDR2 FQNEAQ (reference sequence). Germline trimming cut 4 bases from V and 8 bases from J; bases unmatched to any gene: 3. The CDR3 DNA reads TGTGCCAGCAGCTCACAGGGGGGAGAAAAACTGTTTTTT. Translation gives CASSSQGGEKLFF.

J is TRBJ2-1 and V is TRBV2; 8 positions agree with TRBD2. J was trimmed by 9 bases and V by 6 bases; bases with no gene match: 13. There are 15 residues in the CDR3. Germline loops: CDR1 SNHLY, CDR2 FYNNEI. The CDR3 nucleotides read TGTGCCAGCAGGCAAGAAAGCGGGGGCGAGGGTGAGCAGTTCTTC. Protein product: CASRQESGGEGEQFF.

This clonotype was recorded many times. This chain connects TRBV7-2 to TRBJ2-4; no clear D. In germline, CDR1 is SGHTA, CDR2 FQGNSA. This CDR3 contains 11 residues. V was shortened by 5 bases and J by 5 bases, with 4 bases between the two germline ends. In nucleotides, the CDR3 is TGTGCCAGCAGCGTACAAAACATTCAGTACTTC. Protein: CASSVQNIQYF.

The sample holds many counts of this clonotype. Here the CDR3 reads CASSPRGQGGYEQYV. For the CDR3, the DNA is TGTGCCAGCAGTCCCCGTGGGCAAGGGGGCTACGAGCAGTACGTC. The gene calls are TRBV28 and TRBJ2-7; a possible D gene is TRBD1 (6 bases). V was clipped by 5 bases and J by 3 bases, with 17 bases between them. The germline gives CDR1 MDHEN, CDR2 SYDVKM. This CDR3 is built from 15 residues.

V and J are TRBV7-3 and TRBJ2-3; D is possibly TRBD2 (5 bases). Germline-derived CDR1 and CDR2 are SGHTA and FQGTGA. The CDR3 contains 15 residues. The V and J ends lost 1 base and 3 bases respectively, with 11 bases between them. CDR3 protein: CASSLSLGLTDTQYF. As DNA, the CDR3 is TGTGCCAGCAGCTTAAGTCTTGGACTTACAGATACGCAGTATTTT.

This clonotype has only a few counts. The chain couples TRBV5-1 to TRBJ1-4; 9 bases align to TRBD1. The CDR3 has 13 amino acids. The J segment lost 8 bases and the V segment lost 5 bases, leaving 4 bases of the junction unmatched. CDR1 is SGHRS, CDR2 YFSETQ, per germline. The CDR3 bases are TGCGCCAGCAGACGGGACAGGGAGGAAAAACTGTTTTTT. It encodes CASRRDREEKLFF.

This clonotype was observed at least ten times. CDR3 residues: CASSLTTAMNTEAFF. In nucleotides, the CDR3 is TGTGCCAGCAGCCTAACGACAGCTATGAACACTGAAGCTTTCTTT. The chain combines TRBV4-2 with TRBJ1-1; D perhaps matches TRBD1 (5 bases). The V gene lost 4 bases and the J gene lost 0 bases, with 12 bases spanning the gap. CDR1 and CDR2 from the germline V gene are LGHNA and YNFKEQ. This CDR3 comprises 15 residues.

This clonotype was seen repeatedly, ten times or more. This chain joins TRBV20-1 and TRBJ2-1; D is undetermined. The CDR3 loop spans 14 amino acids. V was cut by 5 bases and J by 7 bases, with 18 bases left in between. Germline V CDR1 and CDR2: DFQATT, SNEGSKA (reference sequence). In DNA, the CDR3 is TGCAGTGCTGTGCAGCCTCTCCTAGGGAATGAGCAGTTCTTC. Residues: CSAVQPLLGNEQFF.

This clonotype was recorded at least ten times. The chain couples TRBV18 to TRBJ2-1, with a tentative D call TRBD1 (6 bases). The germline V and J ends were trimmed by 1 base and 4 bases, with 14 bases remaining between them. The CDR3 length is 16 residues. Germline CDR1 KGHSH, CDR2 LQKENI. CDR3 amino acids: CASSPQGERNYNEQFF. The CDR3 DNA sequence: TGTGCCAGCTCACCACAGGGGGAGCGGAATTACAATGAGCAGTTCTTC. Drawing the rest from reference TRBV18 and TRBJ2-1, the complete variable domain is NAGVMQNPRHLVRRRGQEARLRCSPMKGHSHVYWYRQLPEEGLKFMVYLQKENIIDESGMPKERFSAEFPKEGPSILRIQQVVRGDSAAYFCASSPQGERNYNEQFFGPGTRLTVL.

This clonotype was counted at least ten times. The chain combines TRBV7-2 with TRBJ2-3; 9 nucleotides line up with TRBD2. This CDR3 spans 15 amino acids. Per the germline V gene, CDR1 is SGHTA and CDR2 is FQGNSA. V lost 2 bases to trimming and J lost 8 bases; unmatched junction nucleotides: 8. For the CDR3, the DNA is TGTGCCAGCAGCTTACCCCGACTAGCGGAGGTTACGCAGTATTTT. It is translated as CASSLPRLAEVTQYF.

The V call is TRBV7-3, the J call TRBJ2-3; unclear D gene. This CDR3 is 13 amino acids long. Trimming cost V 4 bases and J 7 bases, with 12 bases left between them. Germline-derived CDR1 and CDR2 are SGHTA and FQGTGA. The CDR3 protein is CASSSGPTYTQYF. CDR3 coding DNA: TGTGCCAGCAGCTCCGGCCCGACATATACGCAGTATTTT. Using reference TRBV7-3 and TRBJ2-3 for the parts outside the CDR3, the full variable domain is GAGVSQTPSNKVTEKGKYVELRCDPISGHTALYWYRQSLGQGPEFLIYFQGTGAADDSGLPNDRFFAVRPEGSVSTLKIQRTERGDSAVYLCASSSGPTYTQYFGPGTRLTVL.

CDR3 DNA sequence: TGTGCCAGCAGCTCCTTCCACAGGAACACTGAAGCTTTCTTT. As protein: CASSSFHRNTEAFF. This chain links TRBV7-2 with TRBJ1-1; D gene ambiguous. The V end lost 4 bases, the J end lost 1 base, and 10 bases lay between the germline ends. The CDR3 contains 14 residues. Germline V gene sequence: CDR1 SGHTA, CDR2 FQGNSA. Based on the CDR3 plus reference TRBV7-2 and TRBJ1-1, the full variable domain is GAGVSQSPSNKVTEKGKDVELRCDPISGHTALYWYRQSLGQGLEFLIYFQGNSAPDKSGLPSDRFSAERTGGSVSTLTIQRTQQEDSAVYLCASSSFHRNTEAFFGQGTRLTVV.

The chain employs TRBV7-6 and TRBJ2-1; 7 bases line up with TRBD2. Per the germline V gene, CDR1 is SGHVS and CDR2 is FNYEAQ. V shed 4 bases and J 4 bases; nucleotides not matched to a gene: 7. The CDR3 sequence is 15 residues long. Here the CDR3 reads CASSSMGGDYNEQFF. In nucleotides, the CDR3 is TGTGCCAGCAGCTCAATGGGGGGGGATTACAATGAGCAGTTCTTC.